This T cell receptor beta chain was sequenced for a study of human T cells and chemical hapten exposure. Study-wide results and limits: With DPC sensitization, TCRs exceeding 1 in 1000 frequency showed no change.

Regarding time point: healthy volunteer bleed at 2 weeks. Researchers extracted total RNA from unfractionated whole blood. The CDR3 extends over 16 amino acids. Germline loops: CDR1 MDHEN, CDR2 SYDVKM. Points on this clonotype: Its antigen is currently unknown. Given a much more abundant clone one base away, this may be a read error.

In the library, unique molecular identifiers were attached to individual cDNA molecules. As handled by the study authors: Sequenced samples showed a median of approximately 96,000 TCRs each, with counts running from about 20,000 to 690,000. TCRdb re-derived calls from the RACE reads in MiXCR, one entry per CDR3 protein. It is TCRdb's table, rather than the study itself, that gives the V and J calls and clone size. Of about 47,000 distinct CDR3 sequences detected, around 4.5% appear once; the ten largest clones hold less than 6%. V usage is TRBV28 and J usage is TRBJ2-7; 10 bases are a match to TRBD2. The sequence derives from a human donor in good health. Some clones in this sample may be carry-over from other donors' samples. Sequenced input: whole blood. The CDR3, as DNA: TGTCCCAGCAGTTTAATGAGCGGGAGGGCCTTGGGGGAGCAGTACTTC. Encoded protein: CPSSLMSGRALGEQYF.